The next 9 T cell receptor beta chains were all read from a single sample in a study of T cells after posttransplantation cyclophosphamide. TCRdb keeps only in-frame clones here, not all; method: immunoSEQ multiplex PCR. The sample lists 6,000 to 7,500 clones; around nine tenths were seen once. Busulfan-fludarabine conditioning, marrow transplant, and cyclophosphamide on days +3 and +4 were administered. The material was CD8+ T cells sorted from blood, obtained after allogeneic stem cell transplant with posttransplant cyclophosphamide. The receptors come from a male patient aged 55 to 69 who received an allogeneic stem cell transplant from a related donor and was CMV-positive. Among the T cells, some may be from the graft donor.

The chain recombines TRBV5-5 with TRBJ1-5, with TRBD1 identical over 8 bases. J lost 2 bases, V lost 4 bases, and 5 bases had no gene match. Per germline, CDR1 SGHKS and CDR2 YYEKEE (reference sequence). The CDR3 runs 15 residues. Here the CDR3 DNA reads TGTGCCAGCAGCCTGGAACAGGGGGGCAATCAGCCCCAGCATTTT. Translation: CASSLEQGGNQPQHF.

The chain carries TRBV19 and TRBJ1-1; D may be TRBD1 (5 bases). The V and J ends lost 7 bases and 5 bases respectively, with 14 bases between them. This CDR3 is 13 amino acids long. Germline V lookup: CDR1 LNHDA, CDR2 SQIVND (reference sequence). For the CDR3, the DNA is TGTGCCAGTATAGCGGGGGGGAGAACTGAAGCTTTCTTT. Encoded protein: CASIAGGRTEAFF.

CDR3 region: CASSLALGGAWGETQYF. The CDR3 DNA reads TGTGCCAGCAGCTTAGCGCTTGGGGGGGCATGGGGAGAGACCCAGTACTTC. V and J are TRBV7-2 and TRBJ2-5; D perhaps matches TRBD2 (7 bases). V lost 0 bases and J 4 bases, leaving 18 bases between the germline ends. The CDR3 extends over 17 amino acids. The germline CDR1 and CDR2 sequences are SGHTA and FQGNSA. Full variable domain (remainder filled in from reference TRBV7-2 and TRBJ2-5): GAGVSQSPSNKVTEKGKDVELRCDPISGHTALYWYRQSLGQGLEFLIYFQGNSAPDKSGLPSDRFSAERTGGSVSTLTIQRTQQEDSAVYLCASSLALGGAWGETQYFGPGTRLLVL.

J is TRBJ1-1 and V is TRBV4-3, with D perhaps TRBD1 (5 bases). Trimming shortened V by 4 bases and J by 6 bases, and 21 bases separated the two germline ends. There are 16 residues in the CDR3. Germline V gene lookup returns CDR1 LGHNA and CDR2 YSLEER. The CDR3 spells CASSRNHRGEGAEAFF. The CDR3 DNA sequence: TGCGCCAGCAGCCGAAACCACCGGGGGGAAGGGGCTGAAGCTTTCTTT.

The chain joins TRBV15 to TRBJ2-3, with 9 bases matching TRBD1. In germline, CDR1 is LNHNV, CDR2 YYDKDF (reference sequence). The length of the CDR3 is 13 residues. V gave up 8 bases and J gave up 6 bases; unmatched junction bases: 6. CDR3 amino acids: CATLGTGRDTQYF. As DNA, the CDR3 is TGTGCCACCCTTGGGACAGGGCGGGATACGCAGTATTTT.

The rearrangement joins TRBV4-3 to TRBJ1-1; TRBD1 might be the D (6 bases). Germline V gene sequence: CDR1 LGHNA, CDR2 YSLEER. The germline V and J ends were trimmed by 0 bases and 6 bases, with 23 bases remaining between them. The CDR3 runs 18 residues. Here the CDR3 reads CASSQDAGGRHGRSEAFF. The CDR3 region has the DNA TGCGCCAGCAGCCAAGATGCCGGGGGGCGACACGGACGATCTGAAGCTTTCTTT.

This sequence joins TRBV27 and TRBJ2-1; no reliable D call. The V gene lost 3 bases and the J gene lost 0 bases, with 6 bases spanning the gap. CDR3 size: 14 residues. Looked up from germline, CDR1 is MNHEY and CDR2 is SMNVEV (reference sequence). CDR3 amino acids: CASSLYSSYNEQFF. For the CDR3, the DNA is TGTGCCAGCAGTTTGTACAGCTCCTACAATGAGCAGTTCTTC.

This chain uses TRBV6-5 with TRBJ1-2, with D possibly TRBD1 on 6 matching bases. The V and J ends lost 5 bases and 6 bases respectively, with 10 bases between them. Germline V lookup: CDR1 MNHEY, CDR2 SVGAGI. The CDR3 runs 12 residues. In DNA form, the CDR3 reads TGTGCCAGCAGTCCGTACAGGGATGGCTACACCTTC. It is translated as CASSPYRDGYTF.

The V gene is TRBV4-1, the J gene TRBJ1-5, with D maybe TRBD1 (5 bases). CDR3 length: 15 amino acids. Germline CDR1 reads MGHRA; CDR2 reads YSYEKL. Trimming cost V 0 bases and J 2 bases, with 8 bases left between them. CDR3 coding DNA: TGCGCCAGCAGCCAAGACAGGGTGGGCAATCAGCCCCAGCATTTT. This codes for CASSQDRVGNQPQHF.